The 13 T cell receptor beta chains below come from one sample, sequenced in a study of shared clonotypes between healthy human individuals. Assay: immunoSEQ multiplex PCR; the TCRdb copy retains only in-frame clones and omits some. The sample includes about half a million clones, approximately 79% of them seen just once. The specimen was PBMCs. These receptors were taken from a woman aged 40 to 50 in good health. Some clones in this sample may be carry-over from other donors' samples.

The chain carries TRBV9 and TRBJ2-1; D is tentatively TRBD1 or TRBD2 (5 bases each). Germline values: CDR1 SGDLS, CDR2 YYNGEE. Trimming removed 0 bases at V and 8 bases at J, with 24 bases between. This CDR3 spans 18 amino acids. CDR3 sequence reads: CASSVGITIGSRGDEQFF. CDR3 nucleotide sequence: TGTGCCAGCAGCGTAGGCATCACTATAGGATCCAGAGGGGATGAGCAGTTCTTC.

V is TRBV19 and J is TRBJ2-7; D unclear. From germline, CDR1 is LNHDA and CDR2 SQIVND (reference sequence). Deletions cut 7 bases from V and 3 bases from J, with 13 bases between. The CDR3 contains 13 residues. This chain's CDR3 is CASTRTAGYEQYF. The CDR3 DNA reads as TGTGCCAGTACCCGAACGGCTGGCTACGAGCAGTACTTC.

This chain connects TRBV9 to TRBJ2-3; TRBD1 or TRBD2 may be the D gene (5 bases each). The CDR3 runs 14 residues. Germline V lookup: CDR1 SGDLS, CDR2 YYNGEE. V was trimmed by 2 bases and J by 1 base, leaving 8 bases between them. The CDR3 DNA sequence: TGTGCCAGCAGCGTGAGGGGAGGCACAGATACGCAGTATTTT. Encoded protein: CASSVRGGTDTQYF.

This chain connects TRBV7-6 to TRBJ2-4, with D perhaps assigned TRBD1 or TRBD2 (5 bases each). The V gene's germline CDR1 is SGHVS and CDR2 FNYEAQ. V shed 5 bases and J shed 9 bases, with 14 bases lying between them. The CDR3 contains 13 residues. The CDR3 region is CASSAQGAGIQYF. In DNA form, the CDR3 reads TGTGCCAGCAGCGCTCAGGGCGCGGGCATTCAGTACTTC.

This clone was seen a single time. The chain employs TRBV11-2 and TRBJ2-3; D perhaps matches TRBD2 (6 bases). Germline lookup yields CDR1 SGHAT and CDR2 FQNNGV. V dropped 3 bases and J dropped 4 bases, with 8 bases sitting between them. The CDR3 is 13 residues long. The CDR3 is CASSLPGADTQYF. The CDR3 region has the DNA TGTGCCAGCAGCTTGCCGGGAGCAGATACGCAGTATTTT.

This clone appeared a single time. The chain joins TRBV6-5 to TRBJ2-2; the match to TRBD2 covers 7 bases. The CDR3 is 16 amino acids. Germline V gives CDR1 MNHEY, CDR2 SVGAGI. The trim removed 2 bases at V and 7 bases at J, leaving 10 bases unmatched. The CDR3 DNA sequence: TGTGCCAGCAGTTACCTTGTGGGAGGGCGCGGCGGGGAGCTGTTTTTT. This encodes CASSYLVGGRGGELFF.

This clone occurred once. The chain employs TRBV2 and TRBJ2-3; 9 positions match TRBD2. J lost 4 bases, V lost 4 bases, and 6 bases had no gene match. Germline CDR1 reads SNHLY; CDR2 reads FYNNEI. This CDR3 is 15 amino acids long. This CDR3 is CASSVGAGGPDTQYF. The CDR3 DNA is TGTGCCAGCAGTGTGGGCGCGGGAGGGCCAGATACGCAGTATTTT.

J is TRBJ2-7 and V is TRBV5-4, with a possible D match to TRBD1 (6 bases). The CDR3 has 16 amino acids. V was clipped by 4 bases and J by 5 bases, with 22 bases between them. Germline lookup yields CDR1 SGHNT and CDR2 YYREEE (reference sequence). The CDR3 loop is CASSTAPLGAWDEQYF. DNA for the CDR3: TGTGCCAGCAGCACGGCCCCCCTGGGGGCGTGGGACGAGCAGTACTTC.

The chain combines TRBV7-9 with TRBJ2-5, with 8 bases lining up with TRBD2. The CDR3 has 19 residues. CDR1 SEHNR and CDR2 FQNEAQ come from the germline V gene (reference sequence). V was pared by 1 base and J by 4 bases, with 17 bases of the junction left unmatched. CDR3 sequence: CASSLEEVLREGLAETQYF. CDR3 nucleotides: TGTGCCAGCAGCTTAGAGGAAGTTCTACGGGAGGGGTTGGCAGAGACCCAGTACTTC.

The rearrangement uses TRBV6-5 and TRBJ1-5, with D possibly matching TRBD1 (6 bases). The CDR3 spans 13 residues. Trimming stripped 6 bases from V and 5 bases from J, with 11 bases between. The germline V gene encodes CDR1 MNHEY and CDR2 SVGAGI. DNA for the CDR3: TGTGCCAGCAGGCCCCCAGGGGATCAGCCCCAGCATTTT. Its protein product is CASRPPGDQPQHF.

The chain links TRBV5-4 to TRBJ1-6; TRBD1 matches at 11 bases. This CDR3 spans 15 amino acids. The V segment lost 5 bases and the J segment 9 bases; nucleotides outside the gene matches: 7. Germline loops: CDR1 SGHNT, CDR2 YYREEE (reference sequence). CDR3: CASSRTGGIGSPLHF. The DNA for the CDR3 is TGTGCCAGCAGTCGGACAGGGGGCATAGGTTCACCCCTCCACTTT.

This sequence joins TRBV18 and TRBJ2-7; TRBD2 aligns across 9 bases. CDR1 KGHSH and CDR2 LQKENI come from the germline V gene. The CDR3 runs to 17 residues. V lost 3 bases to trimming and J lost 1 base; unmatched junction nucleotides: 10. The CDR3 sequence is CASSPRLGSGSSYEQYF. CDR3 coding DNA: TGTGCCAGCTCACCGCGACTGGGTAGCGGGAGTTCCTACGAGCAGTACTTC.

The chain has TRBV14 and TRBJ2-1; D is uncertain. CDR1 and CDR2 (germline): SGHDN, FVKESK. CDR3 length equals 15 residues. V was cut by 5 bases and J by 8 bases, with 19 bases left in between. The CDR3 sequence: CASSGRAGRGDEQFF. For the CDR3, the DNA is TGTGCCAGCAGCGGCCGGGCTGGCAGAGGAGATGAGCAGTTCTTC.